A single sample is the source of the 21 T cell receptor beta chains below, sequenced in a study of T cell responses to AZD1222 COVID-19 vaccine (dated by TCRdb to the early 2020s). Reading the label with the study, this specimen's time point is: baseline before first vaccination. The sample's treatment or condition label, in plain terms: meningococcal conjugate vaccine given as trial control. Library method: the immunoSEQ multiplex PCR assay. As stored in TCRdb, this immuneACCESS dataset retains in-frame rearrangements with V and J assigned. A fraction of the clones does not appear; measured against another copy, unresolved V genes explain less than half of the discrepancy, and the remainder lacks a known reason. The sample table holds under 150,000 clones, of which around 90% were seen once. Over 15% of the sample rests with the top ten. The sequencing used peripheral blood, collected on day 0 of MenACWY control vaccination. Receptor source: an adult in good health.

This clone showed up just a few times. V is TRBV3-1 (or the pseudogene TRBV3-2) and J is TRBJ1-2; maybe TRBD1 (5 bases). The CDR3 is 14 amino acids. Trimming removed 1 base at V and 6 bases at J, with 12 bases between. Germline V gene sequence: CDR1 LGHDT, CDR2 YNNKEL (reference sequence). CDR3 amino acids: CASSQGAQANGYTF. The CDR3 DNA reads TGTGCCAGCAGCCAAGGGGCACAGGCTAATGGCTACACCTTC.

This clone was observed a handful of times. The V call is TRBV28, the J call TRBJ1-3, with 7 nucleotides matching TRBD1. J lost 3 bases, V lost 6 bases, and 8 bases had no gene match. CDR3 length: 15 amino acids. Per germline, CDR1 MDHEN and CDR2 SYDVKM. CDR3: CASSQGEGYGNTIYF. The CDR3, as DNA: TGTGCCAGCAGCCAGGGGGAGGGTTATGGAAACACCATATATTTT.

The V call is TRBV5-1, the J call TRBJ1-3; unclear D gene. Per the germline V gene, CDR1 is SGHRS and CDR2 is YFSETQ. Trimming shortened V by 0 bases and J by 0 bases, and 10 bases separated the two germline ends. CDR3 length equals 16 residues. This CDR3 reads CASSLGRSSSGNTIYF. As DNA, the CDR3 is TGCGCCAGCAGCTTGGGAAGGAGTAGCTCTGGAAACACCATATATTTT.

The chain recombines TRBV6-5 with TRBJ1-1, with 10 bases identical to TRBD1. The CDR3 is 14 residues long. Trimming at V came to 5 bases and at J to 14 bases, leaving 14 bases not matched to a gene. CDR1 MNHEY and CDR2 SVGAGI come from the germline V gene. CDR3 sequence reads: CASSPLGTGVSGFF. The CDR3 DNA reads as TGTGCCAGCAGTCCACTCGGGACAGGGGTGTCGGGCTTCTTT.

This sequence joins TRBV9 and TRBJ2-3; D call uncertain. Trimming left V 0 bases short and J 8 bases short, with 4 bases between. CDR3 length: 11 amino acids. CDR1 and CDR2 (germline): SGDLS, YYNGEE. The CDR3 nucleotides read TGTGCCAGCAGCGTAGATGCTACGCAGTATTTT. The encoded protein is CASSVDATQYF.

The chain links TRBV18 to TRBJ1-1, with 8 bases matching TRBD1. The CDR3 has 14 amino acids. In germline, CDR1 is KGHSH, CDR2 LQKENI. Unmatched junction bases numbered 3, after V lost 2 bases and J lost 4 bases. The CDR3 nucleotides read TGTGCCAGCTCACCAAGACAGGGGATCACTGAAGCTTTCTTT. This encodes CASSPRQGITEAFF.

V usage is TRBV11-2 and J usage is TRBJ1-3; a possible D gene is TRBD1 (6 bases). V lost 5 bases, J lost 0 bases, and 17 bases lay in between. The germline V gene has CDR1 SGHAT and CDR2 FQNNGV. The CDR3 has 17 amino acids. This chain's CDR3 is CASSRSPTGPSGNTIYF. The CDR3 DNA is TGTGCCAGCAGCCGATCCCCGACAGGCCCCTCTGGAAACACCATATATTTT.

The V and J genes are TRBV6-6 and TRBJ1-2, with D hard to call. Germline loops: CDR1 MNHNY, CDR2 SVGAGI (reference sequence). Trimming stripped 7 bases from V and 5 bases from J, with 8 bases between. The CDR3 sequence is 11 residues long. CDR3 DNA: TGTGCCAGCATGAGAGGTTATGGCTACACCTTC. This gives the protein CASMRGYGYTF.

The J gene is TRBJ2-7, the V gene TRBV23-1; possible D gene TRBD1, 6 bases. TRBV23-1 is designated an ORF whose function remains uncertain. V lost 6 bases to trimming and J lost 7 bases, with 31 bases between them. The CDR3 has 18 residues. The CDR3 nucleotides read TGCGCCAGCAGGCCGAGGACCTTTCAGGGGCCACGTTGGAGGGAGCAGTACTTC. Amino acid sequence: CASRPRTFQGPRWREQYF.

The rearrangement joins TRBV5-4 to TRBJ2-5; possible D gene TRBD1, 5 bases. The germline CDR1 and CDR2 sequences are SGHNT and YYREEE (reference sequence). V shed 4 bases and J shed 4 bases, with 11 bases lying between them. CDR3 length equals 13 residues. The CDR3 bases are TGTGCCAGCAGCCCAGGGTATGGAGAGACCCAGTACTTC. It translates to CASSPGYGETQYF. The full variable domain, completed using reference TRBV5-4 and TRBJ2-5, is ETGVTQSPTHLIKTRGQQVTLRCSSQSGHNTVSWYQQALGQGPQFIFQYYREEENGRGNFPPRFSGLQFPNYSSELNVNALELDDSALYLCASSPGYGETQYFGPGTRLLVL.

This rearrangement joins TRBV6-1 to TRBJ1-2; 9 bases are shared with TRBD1. From germline, CDR1 is MNHNS and CDR2 SASEGT. J gave up 3 bases and V 2 bases, and 10 bases lay outside the gene matches. This CDR3 has 17 residues. CDR3: CASSERDRGGVYYGYTF. In nucleotides, the CDR3 is TGTGCCAGCAGTGAACGAGACAGGGGGGGAGTATACTATGGCTACACCTTC.

The chain couples TRBV15 to TRBJ2-7, with D tentatively TRBD1 (6 bases). The germline V gene encodes CDR1 LNHNV and CDR2 YYDKDF (reference sequence). V was trimmed by 4 bases and J by 2 bases, leaving 15 bases between them. The CDR3 consists of 15 residues. The chain's CDR3 is CATSTDRMSTYEQYF. CDR3 bases: TGTGCCACCAGCACCGACAGGATGTCTACCTACGAGCAGTACTTC.

Of note for this clone: The same CDR3 also results from other DNA sequences found in this sample. The V and J genes are TRBV9 and TRBJ2-7; 8 bases are a match to TRBD1. The CDR3 runs 15 residues. V lost 0 bases and J lost 0; bases outside the gene matches: 2. Germline loops: CDR1 SGDLS, CDR2 YYNGEE. The CDR3, as DNA: TGTGCCAGCAGCGTAGGGGGGACAGGCTCCTACGAGCAGTACTTC. Translating it yields CASSVGGTGSYEQYF.

The chain carries TRBV5-4 and TRBJ1-4; D not certain. CDR1 and CDR2 (germline): SGHNT, YYREEE (reference sequence). Trimming shortened V by 3 bases and J by 4 bases, and 13 bases separated the two germline ends. This CDR3 has 15 amino acids. CDR3 bases: TGTGCCAGCAGCTCGGGTGGTGCGGGTAATGAAAAACTGTTTTTT. It is translated as CASSSGGAGNEKLFF.

The chain carries TRBV6-5 and TRBJ1-3; 9 bases match TRBD1. J was trimmed by 4 bases and V by 6 bases; bases with no gene match: 7. The CDR3 is 15 amino acids. Looked up from germline, CDR1 is MNHEY and CDR2 is SVGAGI. CDR3 region: CASRITGGAGNTIYF. As DNA, the CDR3 is TGTGCCAGCAGAATTACAGGGGGCGCGGGAAACACCATATATTTT.

The chain couples TRBV2 to TRBJ1-6; D perhaps matches TRBD1 (5 bases). The V gene's germline CDR1 is SNHLY and CDR2 FYNNEI. V was shortened by 7 bases and J by 6 bases, with 13 bases between the two germline ends. The CDR3 sequence is 14 residues long. This chain's CDR3 is CASIGTEVNSPLHF. The CDR3 DNA reads TGTGCCAGCATAGGGACGGAGGTTAATTCACCCCTCCACTTT.

CDR3: CAWSKPGTYEQYF. The CDR3, as DNA: TGTGCCTGGAGTAAGCCAGGCACCTACGAGCAGTACTTC. The genes are TRBV30 and TRBJ2-7; D gene ambiguous. Germline lookup yields CDR1 GTSNPN and CDR2 SVGIG (reference sequence). V dropped 2 bases and J dropped 2 bases, with 10 bases sitting between them. The length of the CDR3 is 13 residues.

The V gene is TRBV28, the J gene TRBJ1-1, with D uncertain. Germline CDR1 MDHEN, CDR2 SYDVKM. V lost 6 bases to trimming and J lost 5 bases, with 16 bases between them. The CDR3 runs 14 residues. The CDR3 coding sequence is TGTGCCAGCAGGGCGCTGGTCTCCGGGACTGAAGCTTTCTTT. It is translated as CASRALVSGTEAFF.

J is TRBJ2-5 and V is TRBV7-6; D remains unclear. CDR3 length: 13 residues. The ends were cut back, 0 bases at V and 5 bases at J, with 7 bases in the middle. Germline loops: CDR1 SGHVS, CDR2 FNYEAQ. CDR3 nucleotide sequence: TGTGCCAGCAGCTTAGCGGTTTGGGAGACCCAGTACTTC. Translation gives CASSLAVWETQYF.

The rearrangement links TRBV5-1 to TRBJ2-7; the D is unclear. The CDR3 runs 11 residues. Trimming cost V 6 bases and J 2 bases, with 6 bases left between them. CDR1 is SGHRS, CDR2 YFSETQ, per germline. CDR3 sequence: CASTNTYEQYF. The CDR3 DNA reads TGCGCCAGCACCAATACCTACGAGCAGTACTTC.

The rearrangement links TRBV5-5 to TRBJ1-3; D might be TRBD1 (5 bases). V was trimmed by 4 bases and J by 0 bases, leaving 14 bases between them. CDR1 and CDR2 from the germline V gene are SGHKS and YYEKEE (reference sequence). This CDR3 region has 16 residues. The CDR3 DNA reads TGTGCCAGCAGCCTACTTCAGGGCGACTCTGGAAACACCATATATTTT. Translating it yields CASSLLQGDSGNTIYF. Variable domain in full (rest from reference TRBV5-5 and TRBJ1-3): DAGVTQSPTHLIKTRGQQVTLRCSPISGHKSVSWYQQVLGQGPQFIFQYYEKEERGRGNFPDRFSARQFPNYSSELNVNALLLGDSALYLCASSLLQGDSGNTIYFGEGSWLTVV.